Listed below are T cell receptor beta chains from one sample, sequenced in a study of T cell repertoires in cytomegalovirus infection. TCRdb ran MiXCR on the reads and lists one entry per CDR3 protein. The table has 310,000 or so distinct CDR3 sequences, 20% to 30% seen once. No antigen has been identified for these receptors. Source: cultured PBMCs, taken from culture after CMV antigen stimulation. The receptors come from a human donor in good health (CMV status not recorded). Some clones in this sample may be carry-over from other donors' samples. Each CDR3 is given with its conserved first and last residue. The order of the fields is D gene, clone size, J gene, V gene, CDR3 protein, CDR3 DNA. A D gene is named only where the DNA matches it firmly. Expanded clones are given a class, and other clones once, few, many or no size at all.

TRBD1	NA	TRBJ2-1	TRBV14	CASSIDRGPYNEQFF	TGTGCCAGCAGCATTGACAGGGGCCCCTACAATGAGCAGTTCTTC
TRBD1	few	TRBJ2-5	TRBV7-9	CAIAGTGGFGETQYF	TGTGCCATCGCCGGGACAGGGGGCTTCGGGGAGACCCAGTACTTC
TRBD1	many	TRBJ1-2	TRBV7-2	CASSFRDSFLYYYGYTF	TGTGCCAGCAGCTTCCGGGACAGCTTCCTCTATTACTATGGCTACACCTTC
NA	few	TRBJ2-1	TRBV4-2	CASSQDRGGTKQFF	TGTGCCAGCAGCCAAGATCGTGGCGGGACGAAGCAGTTCTTC
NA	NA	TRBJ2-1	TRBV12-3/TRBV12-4	CASSLPRQPQFF	TGTGCCAGCAGTTTACCTAGACAGCCCCAGTTCTTC
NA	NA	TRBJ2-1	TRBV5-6	CASSLTLGGEQFF	TGTGCCAGCAGCTTAACGCTAGGGGGTGAGCAGTTCTTC
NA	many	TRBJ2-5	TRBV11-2	CASSLRGQPQETQYF	TGTGCCAGCAGCTTGCGGGGACAGCCCCAAGAGACCCAGTACTTC
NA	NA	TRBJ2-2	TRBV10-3	CAISESYPDTGELFF	TGTGCCATCAGTGAGAGTTACCCTGACACCGGGGAGCTGTTTTTT
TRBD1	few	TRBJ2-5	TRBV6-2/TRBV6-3	CASYRQGGETQYF	TGTGCCAGTTATCGACAGGGCGGAGAGACCCAGTACTTC
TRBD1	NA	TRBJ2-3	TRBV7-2	CASSLGGTGIDTQYF	TGTGCCAGCAGCTTAGGAGGGACAGGGATCGATACGCAGTATTTT
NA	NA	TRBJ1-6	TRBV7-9	CASSLRQPNSPLHF	TGTGCCAGCAGCTTGAGACAGCCTAATTCACCCCTCCACTTT
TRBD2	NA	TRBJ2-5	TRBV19	CASNLAGEGGETQYF	TGTGCCAGTAACCTAGCGGGAGAAGGAGGGGAGACCCAGTACTTC
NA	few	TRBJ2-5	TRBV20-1	CSARGDGKGTQYF	TGCAGTGCTAGAGGGGACGGTAAAGGGACCCAGTACTTC
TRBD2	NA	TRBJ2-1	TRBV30	CAWTAWGSGRTTYNEQFF	TGTGCCTGGACCGCGTGGGGTAGCGGGAGGACTACCTACAATGAGCAGTTCTTC
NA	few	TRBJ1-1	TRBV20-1	CSAHGGWNTEAFF	TGCAGTGCCCATGGGGGGTGGAACACTGAAGCTTTCTTT
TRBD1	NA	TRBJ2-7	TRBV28	CASSSPPGQGKYEQYF	TGTGCCAGCAGTTCTCCCCCGGGACAGGGGAAATACGAGCAGTACTTC
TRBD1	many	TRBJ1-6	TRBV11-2	CASSGPTGWSNSPLHF	TGTGCCAGCAGCGGGCCGACAGGGTGGTCTAATTCACCCCTCCACTTT
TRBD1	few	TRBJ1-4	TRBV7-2	CASSVRQGNNEKLFF	TGTGCCAGCAGCGTCAGACAGGGGAATAATGAAAAACTGTTTTTT
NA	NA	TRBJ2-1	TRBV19	CASSGSASSYNEQFF	TGTGCCAGCTCGGGTAGCGCCAGCTCCTACAATGAGCAGTTCTTC
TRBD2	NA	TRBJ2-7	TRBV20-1	CSATKAGAHYEQYF	TGCAGTGCCACCAAGGCGGGAGCTCACTACGAGCAGTACTTC
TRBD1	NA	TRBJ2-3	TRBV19	CASSILGQTSTDTQYF	TGTGCCAGTAGTATATTGGGACAGACTAGCACAGATACGCAGTATTTT
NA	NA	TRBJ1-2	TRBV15	CATSRDRAGGGYTF	TGTGCCACCAGCAGAGATCGGGCAGGTGGAGGCTACACCTTC
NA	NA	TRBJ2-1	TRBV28	CASSTFTGRSSYNEQFF	TGTGCCAGCAGCACCTTCACCGGACGGAGCTCCTACAATGAGCAGTTCTTC
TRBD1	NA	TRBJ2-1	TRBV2	CASNPWTGYDEQFF	TGTGCCAGCAATCCTTGGACAGGTTATGATGAGCAGTTCTTC
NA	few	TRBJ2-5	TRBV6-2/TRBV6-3	CASWAVHFQETQYF	TGTGCCAGCTGGGCAGTCCATTTCCAAGAGACCCAGTACTTC
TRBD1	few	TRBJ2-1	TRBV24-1	CAVGQGLDEQFF	TGTGCCGTGGGACAGGGCTTGGATGAGCAGTTCTTC
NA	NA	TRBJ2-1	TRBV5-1	CASSLRGNRESSYNEQFF	TGCGCCAGCAGCTTGAGAGGAAACAGGGAAAGCTCCTACAATGAGCAGTTCTTC
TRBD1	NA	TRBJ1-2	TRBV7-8	CASSSRYRDRERWKNGYTF	TGTGCCAGCAGCTCGCGTTACCGGGACAGGGAGCGGTGGAAGAATGGCTACACCTTC
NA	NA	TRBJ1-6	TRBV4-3	CASSQVPPGFNNSPLHF	TGCGCCAGCAGCCAAGTACCCCCGGGATTCAACAATTCACCCCTCCACTTT
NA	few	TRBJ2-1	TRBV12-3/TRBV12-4	CASRTQGGTGNEQFF	TGTGCCAGCAGGACGCAGGGGGGGACGGGCAATGAGCAGTTCTTC
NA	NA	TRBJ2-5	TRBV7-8	CASSLWVAIRDGQETQYF	TGTGCCAGCAGCTTATGGGTGGCCATCCGGGATGGGCAAGAGACCCAGTACTTC
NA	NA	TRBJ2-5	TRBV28	CASSSGGTQETQYF	TGTGCCAGCAGTTCGGGCGGCACCCAAGAGACCCAGTACTTC
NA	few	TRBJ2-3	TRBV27	CATKLGSWFTDTQYF	TGTGCCACCAAATTGGGATCCTGGTTCACAGATACGCAGTATTTT
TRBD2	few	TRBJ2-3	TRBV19	CASKARLAATDTQYF	TGTGCGAGTAAGGCGCGGCTAGCGGCCACAGATACGCAGTATTTT
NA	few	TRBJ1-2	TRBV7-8	CASSLAGGFGYTF	TGTGCCAGCAGCTTAGCAGGGGGATTCGGCTACACCTTC
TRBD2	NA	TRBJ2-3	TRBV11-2	CASSFTGGRAITDTQYF	TGTGCCAGCAGCTTTACAGGCGGGAGGGCCATCACAGATACGCAGTATTTT
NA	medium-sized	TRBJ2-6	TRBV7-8	CASSLAGSGANVLTF	TGTGCCAGCAGCTTAGCGGGCTCTGGGGCCAACGTCCTGACTTTC
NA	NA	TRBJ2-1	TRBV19	CASSIAGTGYNEQFF	TGTGCCAGTAGTATCGCGGGAACGGGCTACAATGAGCAGTTCTTC
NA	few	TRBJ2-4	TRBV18	CASWVAGVAKNIQYF	TGTGCCAGCTGGGTAGCCGGAGTAGCCAAAAACATTCAGTACTTC
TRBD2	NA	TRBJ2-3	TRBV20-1	CSAAIAGGGTDTQYF	TGCAGTGCAGCAATAGCGGGAGGAGGGACAGATACGCAGTATTTT
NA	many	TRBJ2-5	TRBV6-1	CASSAPRGEVETQYF	TGTGCCAGCAGTGCTCCCAGGGGAGAGGTGGAGACCCAGTACTTC
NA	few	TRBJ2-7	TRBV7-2	CASRFGGGGEQYF	TGTGCCAGCAGGTTTGGGGGGGGCGGCGAGCAGTACTTC
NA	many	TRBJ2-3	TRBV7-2	CASFRRGSTDTQYF	TGTGCCAGCTTTCGCAGGGGAAGCACAGATACGCAGTATTTT
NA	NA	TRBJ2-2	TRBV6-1	CASSLRLETGELFF	TGTGCCAGCAGTTTGCGGTTAGAGACCGGGGAGCTGTTTTTT
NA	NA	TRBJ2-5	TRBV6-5	CASSYRAGPETQYF	TGTGCCAGCAGTTACAGGGCGGGGCCGGAGACCCAGTACTTC
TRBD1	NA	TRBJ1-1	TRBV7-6	CASRSQGVDTEAFF	TGTGCCAGCAGATCCCAGGGGGTAGACACTGAAGCTTTCTTT
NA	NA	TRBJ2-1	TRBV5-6	CASSSNPVGYNEQFF	TGTGCCAGCAGCTCCAACCCCGTGGGATACAATGAGCAGTTCTTC
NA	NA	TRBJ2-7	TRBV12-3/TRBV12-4	CASRYSGRSSYEQYF	TGTGCCAGCAGATATAGCGGAAGGAGCTCCTACGAGCAGTACTTC
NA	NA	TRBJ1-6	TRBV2	CASSERSPLHF	TGTGCCAGCAGTGAGAGGTCACCCCTCCACTTT
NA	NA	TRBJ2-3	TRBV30	CAWSKGRTDTQYF	TGTGCCTGGAGTAAGGGTCGCACAGATACGCAGTATTTT
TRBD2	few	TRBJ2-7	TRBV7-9	CASSSTTSGKKGEQYF	TGTGCCAGCAGTTCAACGACTAGCGGGAAAAAAGGCGAGCAGTACTTC
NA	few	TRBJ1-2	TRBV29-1	CSARHGGDRGGYTF	TGCAGCGCCCGACACGGAGGGGATCGGGGTGGCTACACCTTC
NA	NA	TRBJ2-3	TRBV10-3	CAISEFERSSDTQYF	TGTGCCATCAGTGAGTTCGAGAGGAGTTCAGATACGCAGTATTTT
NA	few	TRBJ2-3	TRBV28	CASSSFVGATDTQYF	TGTGCCAGCAGTTCGTTCGTCGGCGCCACAGATACGCAGTATTTT
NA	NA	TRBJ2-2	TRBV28	CATRLVNTGELFF	TGTGCCACCCGACTAGTGAACACCGGGGAGCTGTTTTTT
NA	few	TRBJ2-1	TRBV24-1	CATSDLGYNYNEQFF	TGTGCCACCAGTGATTTGGGGTATAATTACAATGAGCAGTTCTTC
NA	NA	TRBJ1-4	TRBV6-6	CATAPGGTNEKLFF	TGTGCCACCGCCCCGGGTGGGACTAATGAAAAACTGTTTTTT
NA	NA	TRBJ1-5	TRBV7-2	CASSPHEAGQPQHF	TGTGCCAGCAGCCCTCACGAGGCCGGACAGCCCCAGCATTTT
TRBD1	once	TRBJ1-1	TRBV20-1	CSASARSFGTGGSEAFF	TGCAGTGCTAGCGCGAGAAGTTTTGGGACAGGGGGTAGCGAAGCTTTCTTT